What follows describes a single T cell receptor (beta chain). It was with 60 Vbeta and 13 Jbeta primers that the PCR ran. The assay was immunoSEQ multiplex PCR, and TCRdb's table has in-frame clones only and misses some. The sample lists around 230,000 clones; 75% to 80% were seen once. The sample comes from a study of cytomegalovirus exposure and HLA in healthy donors. Germline assignment: CDR1 LGHNA and CDR2 YNFKEQ. J gave up 3 bases and V 1 base, and 0 bases lay outside the gene matches. The CDR3 totals 15 residues. Material: PBMCs. The receptor was derived from a male donor in good health and CMV-seronegative. This chain uses TRBV4-2 with TRBJ2-1; 10 bases map to TRBD2. CDR3 nucleotides: TGTGCCAGCAGCCAAGGGACTAGCGGCTACAATGAGCAGTTCTTC. It codes for CASSQGTSGYNEQFF.